A single sample is the source of the 25 T cell receptor beta chains below, sequenced in a study of CD8+CD57+ T cells in acquired aplastic anemia. The TCR beta profiling, which covered VDJ combination and CDR3 sequence, was carried out using genomic DNA as the template. TCRdb re-called the reads with MiXCR, one entry per CDR3 protein. The table shows 100,000 to 130,000 distinct CDR3 sequences, with about half occurring only once. Input material: sorted CD4+, CD8+, or CD8+CD57+ T cells (not recorded which) from PBMCs. The origin of the receptors is a human donor in good health, serving as a control.

Regarding this clonotype: This sequence may be a read error, since a much larger clone differs from it by one base. This chain uses TRBV12-3 or TRBV12-4 with TRBJ2-1, with 9 bases aligning to TRBD2. The CDR3 totals 13 residues. The CDR3 sequence is CALSGGPYDEQFF. The CDR3 DNA is TGTGCCTTGAGCGGGGGGCCCTACGATGAGCAGTTCTTC.

This clonotype showed up many times. The CDR3 loop reads CASSSSGGTDTQYF. In nucleotides, the CDR3 is TGTGCCAGCAGCTCCTCCGGGGGGACAGATACGCAGTATTTT. The rearrangement joins TRBV9 to TRBJ2-3; 7 positions agree with TRBD2. Trimming cost V 4 bases and J 3 bases; bases outside gene matches: 5. The CDR3 runs 14 residues. CDR1 is SGDLS and CDR2 is YYNGEE in the germline V gene.

The table lists this clonotype with many counts. The chain couples TRBV6-1 to TRBJ2-1, with D perhaps matching TRBD2 (6 bases). The germline V gene encodes CDR1 MNHNS and CDR2 SASEGT. Trimming took 6 bases from V and 7 from J, leaving 22 bases between them. CDR3 length: 16 residues. The DNA for the CDR3 is TGTGCCAGCAGACCGGAGAAGACTAGTCCAGGAAATGAGCAGTTCTTC. It translates to CASRPEKTSPGNEQFF.

This rearrangement joins TRBV10-3 to TRBJ2-1; the D gene is possibly TRBD2 (6 bases). Germline V CDR1 and CDR2: ENHRY, SYGVKD. V dropped 6 bases and J dropped 2 bases, with 20 bases sitting between them. The CDR3 extends over 17 amino acids. CDR3 residues: CAIRRGGVGTPYNEQFF. For the CDR3, the DNA is TGTGCCATCAGACGAGGAGGGGTCGGTACGCCCTACAATGAGCAGTTCTTC.

Points on this clonotype: A read error may produce the germline difference seen at one junction end. The chain carries TRBV10-3 and TRBJ2-7; no firm D call. Germline CDR1 and CDR2: ENHRY and SYGVKD. The CDR3 has 15 amino acids. The CDR3 here is CAISELGRENYEQYF. CDR3 coding DNA: TGTGCCATCAGTGAGTTGGGCAGAGAGAACTACGAGCAGTACTTT.

The V call is TRBV6-1, the J call TRBJ1-2; tentatively, D is TRBD1 (5 bases). The V and J ends lost 6 bases and 8 bases respectively, with 13 bases between them. The CDR3 consists of 12 residues. CDR1 and CDR2 (germline): MNHNS, SASEGT. CDR3 bases: TGTGCCAGCAGCCCGGGACCTCGGGGCTACACCTTC. As protein: CASSPGPRGYTF.

The chain couples TRBV20-1 to TRBJ2-3; 7 bases fit TRBD1. The CDR3 covers 14 residues. The V segment lost 6 bases and the J segment 1 base; nucleotides outside the gene matches: 7. CDR1 and CDR2 (germline): DFQATT, SNEGSKA (reference sequence). CDR3 protein: CSAQDRRRTDTQYF. The CDR3 DNA follows: TGCAGTGCACAGGACAGGCGCCGCACAGATACGCAGTATTTT.

The chain is built from TRBV20-1 and TRBJ1-1; D gene unclear. This CDR3 comprises 13 residues. CDR1 DFQATT and CDR2 SNEGSKA come from the germline V gene (reference sequence). Trimming cost V 1 base and J 5 bases, with 11 bases left between them. Written as DNA, the CDR3 is TGCAGTGCTAGAGTCATTACGGGGACTGAAGCTTTCTTT. Translation: CSARVITGTEAFF.

The CDR3 DNA reads TGTGCCAGCAGTTCCTTTAGCGAAGAGACCCAGTACTTC. Translating gives CASSSFSEETQYF. The V and J genes are TRBV6-5 and TRBJ2-5; perhaps TRBD2 as D (5 bases). V was cut by 4 bases and J by 3 bases, with 9 bases left in between. Germline CDR1 and CDR2: MNHEY and SVGAGI. CDR3 size: 13 residues.

This clonotype occurred a few times. This sequence joins TRBV29-1 and TRBJ2-7; possibly TRBD2 for D (6 bases). Germline V gene lookup returns CDR1 SQVTM and CDR2 ANQGSEA. The CDR3 loop spans 15 amino acids. V was clipped by 8 bases and J by 7 bases, with 27 bases between them. CDR3 in DNA: TGCAGCTCACAACCGGGGCTAGCGTCGGACAATGAGCAGTACTTC. Protein: CSSQPGLASDNEQYF.

The chain joins TRBV29-1 to TRBJ1-1, with TRBD1 identical over 7 bases. The germline CDR1 and CDR2 sequences are SQVTM and ANQGSEA. With V trimmed by 5 bases and J by 11 bases, 5 bases remained unmatched. The CDR3 runs 10 residues. The CDR3 loop reads CSVHDRVAFF. The CDR3 bases are TGCAGCGTTCATGACAGGGTCGCTTTCTTT.

This clonotype was detected ten times or more. This rearrangement joins TRBV7-2 to TRBJ2-3; D gene ambiguous. V lost 1 base and J 5 bases, leaving 10 bases between the germline ends. Germline V gene lookup returns CDR1 SGHTA and CDR2 FQGNSA. The CDR3 is 14 residues long. This CDR3 is CASSLDLLRDTQYF. The DNA of the CDR3 is TGTGCCAGCAGCTTAGACCTCCTAAGAGATACGCAGTATTTT.

Many counts were recorded for this clonotype. The rearrangement uses TRBV4-3 and TRBJ1-1, with 7 bases fitting TRBD1. V was clipped by 1 base and J by 9 bases; unmatched bases: 2. This CDR3 contains 12 residues. Per the germline V gene, CDR1 is LGHNA and CDR2 is YSLEER. CDR3 DNA: TGCGCCAGCAGCCAAGGGACAGGTAAAGCTTTCTTT. Encoded protein: CASSQGTGKAFF.

V and J are TRBV4-3 and TRBJ1-5; D not certain. Trimming left V 1 base short and J 1 base short, with 5 bases between. The length of the CDR3 is 14 residues. Germline V gene lookup returns CDR1 LGHNA and CDR2 YSLEER. CDR3 loop: CASSQGQSNQPQHF. The CDR3 nucleotides are TGCGCCAGCAGCCAAGGGCAGAGCAATCAGCCCCAGCATTTT.

This clonotype has just one count. The chain has TRBV25-1 and TRBJ2-7; 7 positions match TRBD1. The CDR3 sequence is 14 residues long. V was clipped by 10 bases and J by 3 bases; unmatched bases: 12. Per germline, CDR1 MGHDK and CDR2 SYGVNS. CDR3 residues: CANRPGTEVYEQYF. The CDR3 nucleotides read TGTGCCAACCGGCCAGGGACAGAAGTCTACGAGCAGTACTTC.

CDR3 bases: TGTGCCATCACTACCGGGACTAGACACGAGCAGTACTTC. It specifies CAITTGTRHEQYF. This chain uses TRBV10-3 with TRBJ2-7, with TRBD2 matching over 8 bases. Looked up from germline, CDR1 is ENHRY and CDR2 is SYGVKD. The CDR3 is 13 amino acids. The junction had 7 bases not matched to a gene; V was cut back by 7 bases and J by 5 bases.

The chain combines TRBV24-1 with TRBJ2-1; D unclear. This CDR3 comprises 16 residues. CDR1 KGHDR and CDR2 SFDVKD come from the germline V gene. The ends were cut back, 1 base at V and 7 bases at J, with 16 bases in the middle. The CDR3 loop reads CATSDLKVSSRNEQFF. CDR3 sequence (DNA): TGTGCCACCAGTGATTTAAAGGTTAGTAGTAGAAATGAGCAGTTCTTC.

This clonotype was counted many times. The chain recombines TRBV2 with TRBJ2-3; 9 nucleotides align to TRBD2. CDR1 is SNHLY and CDR2 is FYNNEI in the germline V gene. The V segment lost 8 bases and the J segment 4 bases; nucleotides outside the gene matches: 4. There are 13 residues in the CDR3. The CDR3 nucleotides read TGTGCCAGCCTGGGACTAGCTCCAGATACGCAGTATTTT. This sequence encodes CASLGLAPDTQYF.

The chain links TRBV7-9 to TRBJ1-1; 7 bases are shared with TRBD1. In germline, CDR1 is SEHNR, CDR2 FQNEAQ (reference sequence). V trimming: 6 bases; J trimming: 0 bases; junction bases outside the gene matches: 4. The CDR3 contains 14 residues. The CDR3 DNA reads as TGTGCCAGCAGACAAGGACAGGTGAACACTGAAGCTTTCTTT. The encoded protein is CASRQGQVNTEAFF. Variable domain in full (rest from reference TRBV7-9 and TRBJ1-1): DTGVSQNPRHKITKRGQNVTFRCDPISEHNRLYWYRQTLGQGPEFLTYFQNEAQLEKSRLLSDRFSAERPKGSFSTLEIQRTEQGDSAMYLCASRQGQVNTEAFFGQGTRLTVV.

This sequence joins TRBV6-1 and TRBJ2-3; 8 nucleotides match TRBD1. Germline V CDR1 and CDR2: MNHNS, SASEGT. The CDR3 is 16 amino acids. J gave up 2 bases and V 1 base, and 5 bases lay outside the gene matches. CDR3 nucleotides: TGTGCCAGCAGTGAAGACAGGGGGGATAACACAGATACGCAGTATTTT. Residues: CASSEDRGDNTDTQYF.

This chain connects TRBV7-2 to TRBJ1-5; weak D call: TRBD1 (6 bases). The CDR3 contains 15 residues. The ends were cut back, 1 base at V and 1 base at J, with 8 bases in the middle. The germline V gene encodes CDR1 SGHTA and CDR2 FQGNSA. This chain's CDR3 is CASSLVGTSNQPQHF. For the CDR3, the DNA is TGTGCCAGCAGCTTAGTGGGGACAAGCAATCAGCCCCAGCATTTT.

The J gene is TRBJ1-3, the V gene TRBV19; D may be TRBD1 (5 bases). The V end lost 5 bases, the J end lost 0 bases, and 8 bases lay between the germline ends. This CDR3 has 14 residues. CDR1 and CDR2 from the germline V gene are LNHDA and SQIVND (reference sequence). The CDR3: CASSSQVSGNTIYF. The CDR3 nucleotides are TGTGCCAGTAGTTCACAGGTCTCTGGAAACACCATATATTTT.

This clonotype was counted between two and nine times. The V gene is TRBV25-1, the J gene TRBJ2-7, with 9 bases identical to TRBD1. CDR3 size: 15 residues. The germline V gene has CDR1 MGHDK and CDR2 SYGVNS. V trimming: 4 bases; J trimming: 4 bases; junction bases outside the gene matches: 8. The CDR3 sequence: CASSGTDRGEYEQYF. CDR3 DNA sequence: TGTGCCAGCAGTGGGACGGACAGGGGAGAATACGAGCAGTACTTC.

As to this clonotype: A read error is possible here, since a much larger clone lies one base away. The CDR3 DNA reads as TGTGCCCGCAGCTTGGTGGAGATCATGAACACTGAAGCTTTCTTT. Translated, it gives CARSLVEIMNTEAFF. This chain joins TRBV5-6 and TRBJ1-1; D is ambiguous. The CDR3 is 15 residues long. The germline V gene has CDR1 SGHDT and CDR2 YYEEEE.

This clonotype appeared many times. The chain links TRBV7-8 to TRBJ2-1; TRBD1 is a possible D gene (6 bases). Germline loops: CDR1 SGHVS, CDR2 FQNEAQ. The CDR3 sequence is 15 residues long. Trimming took 1 base from V and 0 from J, leaving 7 bases between them. The CDR3 DNA reads TGTGCCAGCAGCTTAGGGACAGACTCCTACAATGAGCAGTTCTTC. This sequence encodes CASSLGTDSYNEQFF. Complete variable domain (other parts from reference TRBV7-8 and TRBJ2-1): GAGVSQSPRYKVAKRGQDVALRCDPISGHVSLFWYQQALGQGPEFLTYFQNEAQLDKSGLPSDRFFAERPEGSVSTLKIQRTQQEDSAVYLCASSLGTDSYNEQFFGPGTRLTVL.